The 15 T cell receptor beta chains reported below all come from one sample, sequenced in a study of blood T cells in healthy people across ages. Through a sample-barcoded 5' primer and a J-beta primer mix, a second PCR was run for about 7 to 12 cycles. TCRdb reprocessed the 5' RACE reads via MiXCR and lists one record per CDR3 protein. The sample comprises roughly 2 million distinct CDR3 sequences, around 48% of which are singletons, and approximately 2% rests with the top ten. Sequenced material: blood. The receptors originated from a woman aged 40 to 55 in good health.

This clonotype was observed a handful of times. This chain joins TRBV20-1 and TRBJ2-4; 9 bases map to TRBD1. The DNA end is more similar to TRBJ2-5, so the J call may be wrong. CDR3 size: 13 residues. The germline gives CDR1 DFQATT, CDR2 SNEGSKA (reference sequence). DNA of the CDR3: TGCAGTTCGAGACAGGGGGGGGGAGAGACCCAGTACTTC. This gives the protein CSSRQGGGETQYF.

Turning to this clonotype: The junction departs from the called germline gene at one end, perhaps through a read error. V and J are TRBV5-6 and TRBJ2-1; 12 nucleotides line up with TRBD2. The CDR3 extends over 16 amino acids. Germline loops: CDR1 SGHDT, CDR2 YYEEEE. The chain's CDR3 is CASGFTTSGSHNEQFF. CDR3 coding DNA: TGTGCCAGCGGCTTTACGACTAGCGGGAGCCACAATGAGCAGTTCTTC.

This clonotype was recorded a few times. This chain uses TRBV19 with TRBJ2-7; TRBD1 is a possible D gene (5 bases). Deletions cut 1 base from V and 2 bases from J, with 9 bases between. The CDR3 runs 14 residues. Per the germline V gene, CDR1 is LNHDA and CDR2 is SQIVND (reference sequence). For the CDR3, the DNA is TGTGCCAGTAGTATAGCCGACAGAGCCTACGAGCAGTACTTC. This encodes CASSIADRAYEQYF.

This clonotype was recorded once. The V call is TRBV20-1, the J call TRBJ1-2; 9 nucleotides agree with TRBD1. This CDR3 spans 13 amino acids. Germline assignment: CDR1 DFQATT and CDR2 SNEGSKA (reference sequence). V was pared by 0 bases and J by 8 bases, with 4 bases of the junction left unmatched. The CDR3 reads CSARDTGGLGYTF. The CDR3 coding sequence is TGCAGTGCTAGAGATACAGGGGGCTTGGGCTACACCTTC.

This chain links TRBV29-1 with TRBJ1-1, with a weak D call TRBD1 (5 bases). V lost 7 bases, J lost 0 bases, and 12 bases lay in between. The CDR3 has 13 amino acids. Germline-derived CDR1 and CDR2 are SQVTM and ANQGSEA. The CDR3 is CSGLDSMNTEAFF. CDR3 in DNA: TGCAGCGGGCTAGACAGCATGAACACTGAAGCTTTCTTT.

This rearrangement joins TRBV7-2 to TRBJ2-7; either TRBD1 or TRBD2 may fit D (5 bases each). CDR1 is SGHTA and CDR2 is FQGNSA in the germline V gene. V was trimmed by 5 bases and J by 4 bases, leaving 12 bases between them. The CDR3 is 13 amino acids. The CDR3 is CASSRDGKYEQYF. For the CDR3, the DNA is TGTGCCAGCAGCCGGGACGGGAAATACGAGCAGTACTTC.

This clonotype was detected only a few times. V and J are TRBV7-2 and TRBJ1-2; 10 nucleotides align to TRBD1. The V gene's germline CDR1 is SGHTA and CDR2 FQGNSA. The CDR3 loop spans 16 amino acids. V shed 4 bases, J shed 8 bases, and the junction held 13 bases outside the gene matches. CDR3 loop: CASSSKSTTGGGGYTF. DNA of the CDR3: TGTGCCAGCAGCTCAAAATCAACGACAGGGGGCGGGGGCTACACCTTC.

The rearrangement uses TRBV6-2 or TRBV6-3 and TRBJ2-7; 7 bases agree with TRBD2. V was clipped by 7 bases and J by 10 bases; unmatched bases: 4. This CDR3 contains 10 residues. Per the germline V gene, CDR1 is MNHEY and CDR2 is SVGEGT. The CDR3 nucleotides are TGTGCCAGCAACCGGGAGGCCCAGTACTTC. Protein product: CASNREAQYF.

Worth noting for this clonotype: The junction does not match germline at one end; this may be a read error. The J gene is TRBJ2-1, the V gene TRBV12-3 or TRBV12-4; D is perhaps TRBD2 (6 bases). The CDR3 length is 16 residues. CDR3 sequence (DNA): TGTGTCAGCAGTTCCTTTCGGGGGAGCTCCTACAACGAGCAGTTCTTC. As protein: CVSSSFRGSSYNEQFF.

The chain is built from TRBV7-8 and TRBJ2-5, with a weak D call TRBD1 (6 bases). The CDR3 covers 14 residues. Trimming shortened V by 1 base and J by 6 bases, and 12 bases separated the two germline ends. The germline V gene encodes CDR1 SGHVS and CDR2 FQNEAQ. CDR3 in amino acids: CASSLVQGTKTQYF. The CDR3 nucleotides are TGTGCCAGCAGCTTAGTCCAGGGGACGAAGACCCAGTACTTC.

This chain connects TRBV4-3 to TRBJ1-2, with D uncertain. The V and J ends lost 1 base and 6 bases respectively, with 15 bases between them. Germline CDR1 LGHNA, CDR2 YSLEER. The CDR3 contains 15 residues. The CDR3 protein is CASSQVLGRIDGYTF. The CDR3 DNA reads as TGCGCCAGCAGCCAAGTCCTGGGTCGGATTGATGGCTACACCTTC.

This clonotype was seen a few times. The chain carries TRBV7-8 and TRBJ2-1; 9 bases map to TRBD2. The V gene's germline CDR1 is SGHVS and CDR2 FQNEAQ. This CDR3 has 12 amino acids. The V segment lost 1 base and the J segment 14 bases; nucleotides outside the gene matches: 3. CDR3 residues: CASSLDGTSKFF. The CDR3 DNA follows: TGTGCCAGCAGCTTAGACGGGACTAGCAAGTTCTTC.

This clonotype was picked up a small number of times. The gene calls are TRBV10-3 and TRBJ2-3; D is possibly TRBD2 (6 bases). Germline V gene lookup returns CDR1 ENHRY and CDR2 SYGVKD. The CDR3 has 14 residues. V gave up 5 bases and J gave up 0 bases, with 9 bases separating them. The CDR3 loop is CAISRDFSTDTQYF. In DNA form, the CDR3 reads TGTGCCATCAGTAGGGACTTCAGCACAGATACGCAGTATTTT.

The CDR3 DNA reads TGTGCCAGCAGTGGGTCAGACCGAACGAACACTGAAGCTTTCTTT. Amino acid sequence: CASSGSDRTNTEAFF. The V and J genes are TRBV2 and TRBJ1-1, with D unresolved. This CDR3 spans 15 amino acids. Trimming pared 4 bases from V and 1 base from J, leaving 13 bases between. The germline CDR1 and CDR2 sequences are SNHLY and FYNNEI.

This clonotype has more than one count but fewer than ten. The chain recombines TRBV20-1 with TRBJ1-4, with D uncertain. The CDR3 length is 13 residues. Trimming took off 3 bases at V and 5 bases at J, with 10 bases between the two ends. CDR1 and CDR2 from the germline V gene are DFQATT and SNEGSKA (reference sequence). The CDR3 protein is CSARDQNNEKLFF. The CDR3 coding sequence is TGCAGTGCTAGGGACCAGAACAATGAAAAACTGTTTTTT.